The 22 T cell receptor beta chains below were found in one sample sequenced in a study of blood T cell repertoires in COVID-19. The assay was immunoSEQ multiplex PCR, and TCRdb's table has in-frame clones only and misses some. The sample holds 200,000 or so clones; around 81% are singletons and the top ten take around 7%. The sample taken for sequencing was PBMCs or T cells enriched from blood (not recorded which). These receptors were obtained from a middle-aged man who had recovered from COVID-19.

On this clone: The same CDR3 is also encoded by other DNA sequences in this sample. J is TRBJ1-1 and V is TRBV5-4; TRBD1 matches 8 bases. The CDR3 is 14 residues long. Germline assignment: CDR1 SGHNT and CDR2 YYREEE (reference sequence). V lost 5 bases to trimming and J lost 1 base; unmatched junction nucleotides: 4. The CDR3 sequence: CASRPDRANTEAFF. CDR3 coding DNA: TGTGCCAGCAGACCGGACAGGGCGAACACTGAAGCTTTCTTT.

This clone is a singleton in its sample. The V and J genes are TRBV18 and TRBJ1-2; 9 positions match TRBD1. Germline CDR1 and CDR2: KGHSH and LQKENI. The ends lost 5 bases at V and 8 bases at J; junction bases unmatched: 15. The CDR3 totals 16 residues. CDR3 coding DNA: TGTGCCAGCTCATCTATTTCCGGGACAGGGATCGGCGGCTACACCTTC. Translating it yields CASSSISGTGIGGYTF. Variable domain in full (rest from reference TRBV18 and TRBJ1-2): NAGVMQNPRHLVRRRGQEARLRCSPMKGHSHVYWYRQLPEEGLKFMVYLQKENIIDESGMPKERFSAEFPKEGPSILRIQQVVRGDSAAYFCASSSISGTGIGGYTFGSGTRLTVV.

The chain carries TRBV2 and TRBJ2-3; 9 positions match TRBD2. Losses at the gene ends were 5 bases for V and 3 bases for J; bases not matched to a gene: 9. There are 16 residues in the CDR3. The V gene's germline CDR1 is SNHLY and CDR2 FYNNEI. The CDR3 loop is CASSLYASGVTDTQYF. CDR3 coding DNA: TGTGCCAGCAGTCTTTACGCTAGCGGGGTTACAGATACGCAGTATTTT.

A few counts support this clone. Here the CDR3 reads CASSTNRANTEAFF. CDR3 in DNA: TGTGCCAGCAGCACAAACAGGGCGAACACTGAAGCTTTCTTT. The chain has TRBV5-4 and TRBJ1-1, with D perhaps matching TRBD1 (6 bases). Germline V gene lookup returns CDR1 SGHNT and CDR2 YYREEE (reference sequence). The CDR3 has 14 residues. The V end was cut by 4 bases, the J end by 1 base, with 11 bases between.

The chain employs TRBV6-5 and TRBJ1-2; no clear D. The CDR3 loop spans 16 amino acids. With 0 bases removed from V and 0 bases from J, the gap between germline ends came to 11 bases. Germline V gene lookup returns CDR1 MNHEY and CDR2 SVGAGI. The CDR3 nucleotides are TGTGCCAGCAGTTACTCGACACTAGCAGCTAACTATGGCTACACCTTC. Translation: CASSYSTLAANYGYTF.

This clone occurred a few times. The V call is TRBV29-1, the J call TRBJ2-7; 10 bases match TRBD2. The CDR3 covers 14 residues. The germline V gene has CDR1 SQVTM and CDR2 ANQGSEA. V lost 4 bases, J lost 0 bases, and 3 bases stayed unmatched. The CDR3 protein is CSVGVAGGSYEQYF. Here the CDR3 DNA reads TGCAGCGTTGGGGTAGCGGGGGGCTCCTACGAGCAGTACTTC.

This chain joins TRBV4-3 and TRBJ2-1; TRBD1 matches at 7 bases. The CDR3 totals 18 residues. Trimming removed 0 bases from V and 4 bases from J; junction bases left unmatched: 12. CDR1 LGHNA and CDR2 YSLEER come from the germline V gene. The CDR3 sequence is CASSQDVFAGGDYNEQFF. The CDR3 DNA reads TGCGCCAGCAGCCAAGATGTATTCGCAGGGGGAGATTACAATGAGCAGTTCTTC.

The CDR3 region is CAWRQTGTGSPLHF. In DNA form, the CDR3 reads TGTGCCTGGCGCCAGACCGGGACAGGATCACCCCTCCACTTT. V gene TRBV30 combines with J gene TRBJ1-6, with 8 nucleotides matching TRBD1. Germline assignment: CDR1 GTSNPN and CDR2 SVGIG (reference sequence). This CDR3 has 14 residues. With V trimmed by 5 bases and J by 10 bases, 10 bases remained unmatched.

This clone was recorded once. The V gene is TRBV19, the J gene TRBJ2-7; D gene uncertain. Germline V gives CDR1 LNHDA, CDR2 SQIVND (reference sequence). V lost 6 bases to trimming and J lost 7 bases, with 19 bases between them. The CDR3 runs 14 residues. For the CDR3, the DNA is TGTGCCAGTAGCAAAAGGCCAACCCCGAGGGAGCAGTACTTC. Translation gives CASSKRPTPREQYF.

The rearrangement uses TRBV5-8 and TRBJ1-1; the D is unclear. V was pared by 1 base and J by 0 bases, with 7 bases between. CDR3 length: 14 residues. Germline V lookup: CDR1 SGHTS, CDR2 YDEGEE. CDR3 nucleotides: TGTGCCAGCAGCTTGTGGGGAGTGAACACTGAAGCTTTCTTT. Translation gives CASSLWGVNTEAFF.

The chain employs TRBV5-1 and TRBJ2-3; D might be TRBD2 (5 bases). Germline V CDR1 and CDR2: SGHRS, YFSETQ. Trimming stripped 4 bases from V and 2 bases from J, with 11 bases between. The length of the CDR3 is 14 residues. CDR3 region: CASSLGLNTDTQYF. CDR3 sequence (DNA): TGCGCCAGCAGCCTCGGACTCAACACAGATACGCAGTATTTT.

The chain links TRBV12-3 or TRBV12-4 to TRBJ1-1; 9 bases map to TRBD1. There are 13 residues in the CDR3. With 5 bases clipped from V and 5 bases from J, the junction kept 3 bases outside the gene matches. In nucleotides, the CDR3 is TGTGCCAGCAGTCTAGGACAGGGGACTGAAGCTTTCTTT. Amino acids: CASSLGQGTEAFF.

The chain recombines TRBV5-1 with TRBJ2-7; 7 positions match TRBD1. The germline gives CDR1 SGHRS, CDR2 YFSETQ. The junction had 9 bases not matched to a gene; V was cut back by 3 bases and J by 3 bases. This CDR3 is 15 amino acids long. CDR3 DNA: TGCGCCAGCAGCTCGGCGACAGGGCGCTTCTACGAGCAGTACTTC. Its protein product is CASSSATGRFYEQYF.

This clone has more than one count but fewer than ten. The genes are TRBV9 and TRBJ2-2, with 10 bases identical to TRBD1. The CDR3 is 15 amino acids. Losses at the gene ends were 1 base for V and 4 bases for J; bases not matched to a gene: 1. Germline-derived CDR1 and CDR2 are SGDLS and YYNGEE. The CDR3 loop is CASSVWDRGTGELFF. CDR3 DNA: TGTGCCAGCAGCGTATGGGACAGGGGCACCGGGGAGCTGTTTTTT.

The chain has TRBV18 and TRBJ2-3; the match to TRBD1 covers 9 bases. CDR1 is KGHSH and CDR2 is LQKENI in the germline V gene. The CDR3 runs 15 residues. V shed 0 bases, J shed 7 bases, and the junction held 5 bases outside the gene matches. For the CDR3, the DNA is TGTGCCAGCTCACCACCGGGACAGGGTACAAATACGCAGTATTTT. It is translated as CASSPPGQGTNTQYF.

The chain has TRBV24-1 and TRBJ1-2, with 8 bases lining up with TRBD1. This CDR3 is 15 amino acids long. Trimming cost V 1 base and J 6 bases; bases outside gene matches: 6. CDR1 and CDR2 (germline): KGHDR, SFDVKD. DNA of the CDR3: TGTGCCACCAGTGATTTAACAGGGGGATTGGATGGCTACACCTTC. This sequence encodes CATSDLTGGLDGYTF.

In its sample, this clone was seen once. V is TRBV10-3 and J is TRBJ2-7; TRBD1 agrees at 7 bases. V was pared by 10 bases and J by 0 bases, with 6 bases of the junction left unmatched. The length of the CDR3 is 13 residues. Looked up from germline, CDR1 is ENHRY and CDR2 is SYGVKD. The CDR3 sequence: CATVTGSSYEQYF. DNA for the CDR3: TGTGCCACCGTGACAGGGAGCTCCTACGAGCAGTACTTC.

The genes are TRBV5-4 and TRBJ2-1, with 9 bases aligning to TRBD2. This CDR3 has 16 amino acids. The V segment lost 4 bases and the J segment 6 bases; nucleotides outside the gene matches: 11. Germline V gene lookup returns CDR1 SGHNT and CDR2 YYREEE (reference sequence). CDR3 loop: CASSLAGTSWSNEQFF. CDR3 in DNA: TGTGCCAGCAGCCTGGCGGGGACTAGCTGGAGCAATGAGCAGTTCTTC.

This clone showed up just a few times. The V gene is TRBV9, the J gene TRBJ1-4; unclear D gene. CDR3 length: 16 amino acids. CDR1 is SGDLS and CDR2 is YYNGEE in the germline V gene. V was pared by 4 bases and J by 1 base, with 14 bases between. CDR3: CASSPRQGGTNEKLFF. CDR3 coding DNA: TGTGCCAGCAGCCCCCGGCAAGGCGGAACTAATGAAAAACTGTTTTTT. The variable domain in full, completed from reference TRBV9 and TRBJ1-4, reads DSGVTQTPKHLITATGQRVTLRCSPRSGDLSVYWYQQSLDQGLQFLIQYYNGEERAKGNILERFSAQQFPDLHSELNLSSLELGDSALYFCASSPRQGGTNEKLFFGSGTQLSVL.

The gene calls are TRBV5-1 and TRBJ1-6, with D tentatively TRBD1 (5 bases). The V and J ends lost 0 bases and 8 bases respectively, with 15 bases between them. Germline V lookup: CDR1 SGHRS, CDR2 YFSETQ. The CDR3 covers 16 residues. CDR3 sequence (DNA): TGCGCCAGCAGCTTGGGCTCCGGGCAGGGATATTCACCCCTCCACTTT. Translating it yields CASSLGSGQGYSPLHF. Based on the CDR3 plus reference TRBV5-1 and TRBJ1-6, the full variable domain is KAGVTQTPRYLIKTRGQQVTLSCSPISGHRSVSWYQQTPGQGLQFLFEYFSETQRNKGNFPGRFSGRQFSNSRSEMNVSTLELGDSALYLCASSLGSGQGYSPLHFGNGTRLTVT.

This clone was recorded a few times. This chain joins TRBV3-1 (or the pseudogene TRBV3-2) and TRBJ1-2; 7 nucleotides align to TRBD1. The CDR3 totals 14 residues. Germline trimming cut 4 bases from V and 4 bases from J; bases unmatched to any gene: 6. Germline CDR1 is LGHDT and CDR2 is YNNKEL (reference sequence). CDR3: CASSLTQGSYGYTF. CDR3 in DNA: TGTGCCAGCAGCCTTACACAGGGGTCCTATGGCTACACCTTC.

The gene calls are TRBV5-1 and TRBJ1-4; unclear D gene. Germline CDR1 and CDR2: SGHRS and YFSETQ. The CDR3 is 15 residues long. The V and J ends lost 0 bases and 7 bases respectively, with 13 bases between them. The CDR3 DNA reads TGCGCCAGCAGCTTGGACGGGGAAGCAGCTGAAAAACTGTTTTTT. It yields the protein CASSLDGEAAEKLFF. Full variable domain (remainder filled in from reference TRBV5-1 and TRBJ1-4): KAGVTQTPRYLIKTRGQQVTLSCSPISGHRSVSWYQQTPGQGLQFLFEYFSETQRNKGNFPGRFSGRQFSNSRSEMNVSTLELGDSALYLCASSLDGEAAEKLFFGSGTQLSVL.